This T cell receptor (beta chain) was captured in a study of T cell responses to AZD1222 COVID-19 vaccine. Overall study results and limits: Baseline testing showed seropositivity in only a handful of AZD1222 recipients.

For this clone: Its specificity is not known.

Here immunoSEQ multiplex PCR was the method, and the copy in TCRdb shows in-frame clones only, minus some. The sample shows tens of thousands of clones, almost 90% of them seen only once. The input for sequencing was peripheral blood, taken on day 0 of MenACWY control vaccination. This receptor was identified in an adult in good health.

CDR3 coding DNA: TGTGCCAGCAGCTCAGGGGCCCTCTCCTACGAGCAGTACTTC. Translated, it gives CASSSGALSYEQYF. This chain joins TRBV7-9 and TRBJ2-7; perhaps TRBD1 as D (6 bases). Germline V gene sequence: CDR1 SEHNR, CDR2 FQNEAQ (reference sequence). This CDR3 spans 14 amino acids. The V end was cut by 4 bases, the J end by 0 bases, with 10 bases between.